Below are 9 T cell receptor beta chains sequenced from a single sample in a study of regulatory T cells in long-lasting Graves disease. The time point denotes: persistent/refractory GD, antithyroid drugs over 5 years with positive TRAb. RNA extracted from PBMCs served as the sequencing template. Investigators prepared the TCR beta libraries by applying iRepertoire HTBI primers and Arm-PCR of CDR3 regions. TCRdb independently ran MiXCR on the multiplex PCR reads; one entry per CDR3 protein. The table lists over 300,000 distinct CDR3 sequences, around 20% of them singletons. Sample: peripheral blood mononuclear cells (PBMCs), taken when the disease was refractory, from a patient treated with antithyroid drugs. The source of these receptors is a female donor with Graves disease.

This clonotype has at least ten counts. V gene TRBV6-1 combines with J gene TRBJ2-4; 7 bases agree with TRBD1. Germline V CDR1 and CDR2: MNHNS, SASEGT. V was pared by 5 bases and J by 6 bases, with 7 bases of the junction left unmatched. This CDR3 contains 14 residues. CDR3 protein: CASSQLRDRNIQYF. The CDR3 bases are TGTGCCAGCAGTCAGCTCCGGGACAGAAACATTCAGTACTTC.

The sample holds a few counts of this clonotype. CDR3 protein: CSVATGGSAGELFF. The CDR3 nucleotides are TGCAGCGTTGCGACAGGGGGCAGTGCCGGGGAGCTGTTTTTT. This rearrangement joins TRBV29-1 to TRBJ2-2; 10 nucleotides match TRBD1. Germline V gene lookup returns CDR1 SQVTM and CDR2 ANQGSEA. V trimming: 4 bases; J trimming: 6 bases; junction bases outside the gene matches: 5. The CDR3 has 14 amino acids.

Ten or more counts support this clonotype. V gene TRBV12-3 or TRBV12-4 combines with J gene TRBJ2-6; D remains ambiguous. There are 14 residues in the CDR3. Trimming stripped 5 bases from V and 0 bases from J, with 5 bases between. DNA of the CDR3: TGTGCCAGCAGTCGGAGCTCTGGGGCCAACGTCCTGACTTTC. This sequence encodes CASSRSSGANVLTF.

The chain couples TRBV2 to TRBJ2-1; D is unclear. There are 11 residues in the CDR3. Germline CDR1 and CDR2: SNHLY and FYNNEI. The V end lost 8 bases, the J end lost 9 bases, and 11 bases lay between the germline ends. CDR3 sequence (DNA): TGTGCCAGCGAAAGACGTTCTGAGCAGTTCTTC. This translates into CASERRSEQFF.

In the case of this clonotype: The germline gene is not matched at one end of the junction; a read error may be the cause. V and J are TRBV19 and TRBJ2-7; 8 bases map to TRBD2. There are 15 residues in the CDR3. CDR1 and CDR2 (germline): LNHDA, SQIVND (reference sequence). In DNA form, the CDR3 reads TGTGCCAGTAGTATTCTAGCGGGTCCCCCCTACGAGCCGTACTTC. It specifies CASSILAGPPYEPYF.

This clonotype was seen a handful of times. The chain joins TRBV7-9 to TRBJ1-2, with unresolved D. The CDR3 covers 15 residues. Trimming left V 5 bases short and J 6 bases short, with 19 bases between. Germline CDR1 is SEHNR and CDR2 is FQNEAQ (reference sequence). CDR3 DNA: TGTGCCAGCAGCCCCCGGAATGGTGTGAGTCATGGCTACACCTTC. The encoded protein is CASSPRNGVSHGYTF.

There are a few counts of this clonotype. The chain combines TRBV29-1 with TRBJ2-2; D uncertain. V lost 0 bases, J lost 1 base, and 9 bases lay in between. Germline assignment: CDR1 SQVTM and CDR2 ANQGSEA. The CDR3 consists of 15 residues. The CDR3 nucleotides are TGCAGCGTTGAAGACAGATCCGAGAACACCGGGGAGCTGTTTTTT. Its translation is CSVEDRSENTGELFF.

Only a few counts were recorded for this clonotype. The chain employs TRBV12-3 or TRBV12-4 and TRBJ2-1, with 12 nucleotides matching TRBD1. V shed 7 bases, J shed 8 bases, and the junction held 15 bases outside the gene matches. CDR3 size: 17 residues. The CDR3, as DNA: TGTGCCAGCAAGGCTCCAACCCGGGACAGGGGGCTCGATGAGCAGTTCTTC. Translating gives CASKAPTRDRGLDEQFF.

Ten or more counts support this clonotype. The rearrangement uses TRBV11-2 and TRBJ2-7, with D unclear. The V end lost 0 bases, the J end lost 2 bases, and 11 bases lay between the germline ends. Germline loops: CDR1 SGHAT, CDR2 FQNNGV. The CDR3 is 15 amino acids. DNA for the CDR3: TGTGCCAGCAGCTTAGAATTTGGCGGAGCCTACGAGCAGTACTTC. As protein: CASSLEFGGAYEQYF.